This is a list of T cell receptor beta chains from one sample in a study of PD-L1 blockade in urothelial cancer. The repertoire was sequenced with immunoSEQ multiplex PCR; TCRdb's copy has only in-frame clones and lacks some. The repertoire has roughly 77,000 clones, 65% to 85% of them found once; the top ten carry 8.5% to 10%. The starting material was PBMCs, obtained around atezolizumab (anti-PD-L1) treatment. The receptor source for this set is an older woman with urothelial cancer. Each CDR3 is given with its conserved first and last residue. Each record gives: J gene, V gene, clone size, D gene, CDR3 protein, CDR3 DNA. D genes are given only for firm matches. Clone size is shown for a subset of rows, as once, few, many or a class of expanded clone.

TRBJ2-7 | TRBV5-1 | - | - | CASSLVSVTTNEQYF | TGCGCCAGCAGCTTGGTTAGCGTAACTACCAACGAGCAGTACTTC
TRBJ2-7 | TRBV6-1 | - | TRBD1 | CASSERDRGGYEQYF | TGTGCCAGCAGTGAACGGGACAGGGGGGGTTACGAGCAGTACTTC
TRBJ1-2 | TRBV5-1 | - | TRBD1 | CASSLVGQAVGGYGYTF | TGCGCCAGCAGCTTGGTTGGACAGGCCGTTGGGGGGTATGGCTACACCTTC
TRBJ2-3 | TRBV7-3 | - | TRBD1 | CASSLNRGSDTQYF | TGTGCCAGCAGCCTCAACAGGGGGTCCGATACGCAGTATTTT
TRBJ1-3 | TRBV4-1 | - | TRBD1 | CASSQDRQGVVNTIYF | TGCGCCAGCAGCCAAGATCGGCAGGGGGTTGTAAACACCATATATTTT
TRBJ2-7 | TRBV4-1 | - | - | CASSQDPSGWGSYEQYF | TGCGCCAGCAGCCAAGACCCATCAGGGTGGGGCTCCTACGAGCAGTACTTC
TRBJ2-3 | TRBV5-6 | - | TRBD2 | CASSLVSPSGLSDTQYF | TGTGCCAGCAGCTTGGTATCTCCTAGCGGGCTCTCGGATACGCAGTATTTT
TRBJ2-3 | TRBV7-8 | many | TRBD1 | CASSYGDRPDTQYF | TGTGCCAGCAGCTATGGGGACAGGCCAGATACGCAGTATTTT
TRBJ2-5 | TRBV29-1 | - | - | CSTQLARETQYF | TGCAGCACTCAACTAGCACGAGAGACCCAGTACTTC
TRBJ1-1 | TRBV7-9 | - | TRBD1 | CASSPRTGGRGTEAFF | TGTGCCAGCAGCCCTCGGACAGGGGGAAGGGGCACTGAAGCTTTCTTT
TRBJ2-7 | TRBV27 | - | - | CASTNTGSGEQYF | TGTGCCAGCACCAATACAGGGTCAGGAGAGCAGTACTTC
TRBJ1-2 | TRBV29-1 | - | TRBD1 | CSVVGDREANYGYTF | TGCAGCGTTGTGGGGGACAGGGAAGCTAACTATGGCTACACCTTC
TRBJ2-5 | TRBV2 | - | - | CASRAEGGTETQYF | TGTGCCAGCAGGGCCGAAGGCGGGACCGAGACCCAGTACTTC
TRBJ2-5 | TRBV29-1 | few | TRBD2 | CSGGGSQETQYF | TGCAGCGGGGGAGGGTCCCAAGAGACCCAGTACTTC
TRBJ2-3 | TRBV6-5 | - | TRBD1 | CASRRQGIRTDTQYF | TGTGCCAGCAGAAGACAGGGTATTAGGACAGATACGCAGTATTTT
TRBJ1-2 | TRBV13 | - | TRBD1 | CASSLRPGQGANGYTF | TGTGCCAGCAGCCTAAGACCGGGACAGGGGGCGAATGGCTACACCTTC
TRBJ2-7 | TRBV5-1 | few | TRBD1 | CASSLDQGAAYEQYF | TGCGCCAGCAGCTTGGATCAGGGGGCTGCCTACGAGCAGTACTTC
TRBJ2-7 | TRBV10-2 | - | - | CASSMDSEQYF | TGCGCCAGCAGTATGGACTCCGAGCAGTACTTC
TRBJ1-4 | TRBV6-1 | - | - | CASTWTGNNEKLFF | TGTGCCAGCACTTGGACGGGAAATAATGAAAAACTGTTTTTT
TRBJ1-2 | TRBV7-9 | - | - | CASSSSDSLYGYTF | TGTGCCAGCAGCTCCTCCGACAGTCTCTATGGCTACACCTTC
TRBJ1-2 | TRBV27 | once | TRBD1 | CASSLSGGQVYGYTF | TGTGCCAGCAGTTTATCGGGGGGACAGGTTTATGGCTACACCTTC
TRBJ2-6 | TRBV7-9 | - | TRBD1 | CAQGTGGAGANVLTF | TGTGCCCAAGGGACAGGGGGAGCTGGGGCCAACGTCCTGACTTTC
TRBJ2-4 | TRBV5-5 | - | TRBD1 | CASSPGTGGDIQYF | TGTGCCAGCAGCCCCGGGACAGGGGGGGACATTCAGTACTTC
TRBJ1-2 | TRBV30 | - | TRBD1 | CAWSVLAGGLSGYGYTF | TGTGCCTGGAGTGTACTGGCAGGGGGGCTTAGTGGCTATGGCTACACCTTC
TRBJ2-7 | TRBV2 | - | - | CASSWSPRGSYEQYF | TGTGCCAGCAGTTGGTCTCCTAGAGGATCCTACGAGCAGTACTTC